This T cell receptor (beta chain) was captured by sequencing in a study of cytomegalovirus exposure and HLA in healthy donors. Study details: Earlier findings included approximately 120 million unique TCR beta sequences obtained from 180 million or so T cells.

The V gene end was trimmed by 4 bases and the J gene end by 11 bases; junction bases not matched to a gene: 4. CDR1 is SQVTM and CDR2 is ANQGSEA in the germline V gene. This CDR3 spans 12 amino acids. A word on this clone: What it binds is not known.

This PCR relied on a set of 60 Vbeta primers and 13 Jbeta primers. Clones were sequenced by immunoSEQ multiplex PCR, and TCRdb holds only the in-frame ones, with some missing. Found here are under 200,000 clones; the top ten clones hold under 6.5%. Study-wide findings and caveats: TCR beta V- and J-gene trimming, according to a later analysis, was linked to a missense DCLRE1C variant. An assumption of roughly uniform sequencing depth across donors underlay the presence/absence analyses.

This sequence originates from a man younger than 40 in good health and CMV-seronegative. The chain employs TRBV29-1 and TRBJ2-4; 11 bases are a match to TRBD2. Sequences were obtained from PBMCs. The CDR3 is CSVGGLADVQYF. The DNA of the CDR3 is TGCAGCGTTGGGGGACTAGCGGATGTTCAGTACTTC.